A single TCR beta chain is shown here with its context. The ends lost 5 bases at V and 2 bases at J; junction bases unmatched: 9. CDR1 is MDHEN and CDR2 is SYDVKM in the germline V gene. This CDR3 is built from 18 residues. These data are taken from a study of cytomegalovirus exposure and HLA in healthy donors. A multiplex PCR was run with 60 Vbeta primers and 13 Jbeta primers. Assay: immunoSEQ multiplex PCR; the TCRdb copy retains only in-frame clones and omits some. The sample has more than 95,000 clones, over 60% seen once; the top ten hold around 3.6%. Sequencing was performed on PBMCs. This sequence was found in a man aged 25-45 years in good health and CMV-seronegative. The chain has TRBV28 and TRBJ2-2; TRBD2 aligns across 12 bases. CDR3 DNA: TGTGCCAGCAGTCTTCTAGCGGGAGGGAGGTATAACACCGGGGAGCTGTTTTTT. This translates into CASSLLAGGRYNTGELFF. Looking up the rest from reference TRBV28 and TRBJ2-2 gives the full variable domain: DVKVTQSSRYLVKRTGEKVFLECVQDMDHENMFWYRQDPGLGLRLIYFSYDVKMKEKGDIPEGYSVSREKKERFSLILESASTNQTSMYLCASSLLAGGRYNTGELFFGEGSRLTVL.